This T cell receptor (beta chain) was documented in a study of blood T cell repertoires in COVID-19. Study-wide context: Sites in the United States, Italy and Spain provided acute and convalescent COVID-19 samples. Nucleic acid was either cDNA or gDNA, and it came from T cells, B-cell-depleted T cells, or PBMCs.

Recruited during active infection, patients (from Seattle) were subsequently followed longitudinally. The V gene end was trimmed by 6 bases and the J gene end by 7 bases; junction bases not matched to a gene: 11. In germline, CDR1 is SGHAT, CDR2 FQNNGV. The CDR3 is made up of 14 amino acids. Original handling: Reference gene primer amplification gave estimated nucleated cell counts. Assay used: immunoSEQ multiplex PCR; TCRdb lists only in-frame clones, some missing. D and trimming come from the DNA, and the V and J calls and clone size come from that table. The table records 540,000 or so clones, 85% to 90% of them present only once.

This chain connects TRBV11-2 to TRBJ1-2; 7 bases map to TRBD1. Material for sequencing was peripheral blood. The origin of this receptor is a woman aged 45-60 years with COVID-19, enrolled during active disease. The CDR3 region is CASRQITGAFGYTF. CDR3 bases: TGTGCCAGCAGGCAGATAACAGGGGCTTTTGGCTACACCTTC.